A single TCR beta chain is shown here with its context. Its cognate antigen is unknown. The sample is drawn from a study of cytomegalovirus exposure and HLA in healthy donors. The protocol was immunoSEQ multiplex PCR, while the TCRdb copy is restricted to in-frame clones and leaves out a portion. Seen here are 130,000 to 150,000 clones, 85% to 90% observed once, and the top ten hold about 6.6%. Points from the study as a whole: The study designated 150 to 200 TCR beta chains cytomegalovirus-associated. Among TCR sequences, most were rare, though some public TCRs appeared in many donors.

Germline CDR1 is MNHEY and CDR2 is SVGAGI. The CDR3 covers 15 residues. The V gene lost 5 bases and the J gene lost 1 base, with 12 bases spanning the gap. This TCR was recovered from a woman aged 30 to 39 in good health and CMV-seropositive. The genes are TRBV6-5 and TRBJ2-1; D is perhaps TRBD1 (5 bases). The specimen was PBMCs. The CDR3 DNA reads TGTGCCAGCAGTCACCAGGGTGGATCCTACAATGAGCAGTTCTTC. Its translation: CASSHQGGSYNEQFF.